A selection of T cell receptor beta chains follows, all from one sample in a study of blood T cell repertoires in COVID-19. Libraries were prepared by immunoSEQ multiplex PCR; TCRdb keeps only in-frame clonotypes and omits some of them. The data contain under 350,000 clones, over 75% of them singletons. The sequenced sample consisted of peripheral blood. These receptors were collected from a woman younger than 45 with COVID-19, enrolled during active disease. Both conserved end residues are part of each CDR3.

V	J	CDR3
TRBV28	TRBJ2-7	CASSSVGAGADQYF
TRBV6-5	TRBJ1-2	CASSYIDRQLYGYTF
TRBV27	TRBJ1-6	CASSLYPQGASSSYNSPLHF
TRBV29-1	TRBJ1-2	CSDRPSGWDGYTF
TRBV7-6	TRBJ2-2	CASSLGSRGAGELFF
TRBV7-2	TRBJ2-5	CASSPPGQETQYF
TRBV20-1	TRBJ2-7	CSASLQGERYEQYF
TRBV6-5	TRBJ1-1	CASRGTGGTGTEAFF
TRBV7-9	TRBJ1-6	CASSLSSNSPLHF
TRBV28	TRBJ1-5	CASSLQGGSNQPQHF
TRBV7-9	TRBJ2-2	CASSSKQGVTNTGELFF
TRBV7-9	TRBJ1-2	CASSLGGQNYGYTF
TRBV27	TRBJ2-7	CASRLAGGSYEQYF
TRBV14	TRBJ2-3	CASSQSTIHTQYF
TRBV9	TRBJ1-3	CASSSGAVSGNTIYF
TRBV29-1	TRBJ2-3	CSVGLAGATDTQYF
TRBV30	TRBJ2-7	CAWSVGGPYEQYF
TRBV6-5	TRBJ1-2	CASGRAHGYTF
TRBV10-1	TRBJ1-1	CASSEGTEGKAFF
TRBV7-7	TRBJ2-2	CASSQTGQGYAGELFF
TRBV5-6	TRBJ2-5	CASSLAGDETQYF
TRBV6-5	TRBJ2-7	CASRPGQGFYYEQYF
TRBV3-1/TRBV3-2	TRBJ2-1	CASSQGLAGEQFF
TRBV2	TRBJ1-6	CASSGDRGGGSPLHF
TRBV7-2	TRBJ2-7	CASSPTALTSALYEQYF
TRBV6-5	TRBJ1-1	CASRPTGALEAFF
TRBV4-1	TRBJ2-1	CASSQGEALNNEQFF
TRBV4-1	TRBJ1-2	CASSQVIPRDRDNYGYTF
TRBV9	TRBJ1-1	CASSVDGQGGTEAFF
TRBV2	TRBJ1-4	CASNRQGLGLFF
TRBV28	TRBJ1-1	CASSLELYGGTEAFF